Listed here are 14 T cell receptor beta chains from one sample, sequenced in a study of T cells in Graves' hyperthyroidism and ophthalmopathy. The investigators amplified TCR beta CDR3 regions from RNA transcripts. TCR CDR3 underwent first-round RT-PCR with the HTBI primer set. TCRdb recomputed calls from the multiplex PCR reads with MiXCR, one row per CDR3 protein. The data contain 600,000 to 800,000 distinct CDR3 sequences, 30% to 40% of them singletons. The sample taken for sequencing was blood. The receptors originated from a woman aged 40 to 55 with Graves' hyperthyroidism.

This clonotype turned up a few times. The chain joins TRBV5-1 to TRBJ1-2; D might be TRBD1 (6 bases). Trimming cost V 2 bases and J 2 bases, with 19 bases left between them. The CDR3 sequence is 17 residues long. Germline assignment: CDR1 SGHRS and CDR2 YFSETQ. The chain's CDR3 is CASSFSGDPDRNYGYTF. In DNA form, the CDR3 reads TGCGCCAGCAGCTTCTCAGGGGACCCAGACCGGAACTATGGCTACACCTTC.

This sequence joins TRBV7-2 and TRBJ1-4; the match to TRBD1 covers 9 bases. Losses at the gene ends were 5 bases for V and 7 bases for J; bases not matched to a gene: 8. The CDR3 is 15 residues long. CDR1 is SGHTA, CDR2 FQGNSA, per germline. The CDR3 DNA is TGTGCCAGCAGCCAAGATGAGACAGGGGGTGAAAAACTGTTTTTT. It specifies CASSQDETGGEKLFF.

In nucleotides, the CDR3 is TGCAGCTTTGCGTCAGACCAAGAGACCCAGTACTTC. This gives the protein CSFASDQETQYF. The rearrangement links TRBV29-1 to TRBJ2-5; D unclear. Germline V CDR1 and CDR2: SQVTM, ANQGSEA. The CDR3 sequence is 12 residues long. Deletions cut 8 bases from V and 0 bases from J, with 10 bases between. The full variable domain, with the rest looked up from reference TRBV29-1 and TRBJ2-5, is SAVISQKPSRDICQRGTSLTIQCQVDSQVTMMFWYRQQPGQSLTLIATANQGSEATYESGFVIDKFPISRPNLTFSTLTVSNMSPEDSSIYLCSFASDQETQYFGPGTRLLVL.

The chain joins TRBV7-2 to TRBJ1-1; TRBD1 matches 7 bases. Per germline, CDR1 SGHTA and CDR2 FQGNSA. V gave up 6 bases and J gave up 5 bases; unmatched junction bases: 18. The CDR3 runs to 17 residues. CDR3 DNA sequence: TGTGCCAGCAGTCGACAGGGAGTAACCTTATCGGGGACTGAAGCTTTCTTT. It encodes CASSRQGVTLSGTEAFF.

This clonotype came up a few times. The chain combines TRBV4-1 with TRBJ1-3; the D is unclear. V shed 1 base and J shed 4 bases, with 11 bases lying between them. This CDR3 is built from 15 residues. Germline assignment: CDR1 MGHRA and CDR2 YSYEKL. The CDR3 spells CASSQVRRGGNTIYF. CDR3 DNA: TGCGCCAGCAGCCAAGTTCGTAGAGGGGGAAACACCATATATTTT.

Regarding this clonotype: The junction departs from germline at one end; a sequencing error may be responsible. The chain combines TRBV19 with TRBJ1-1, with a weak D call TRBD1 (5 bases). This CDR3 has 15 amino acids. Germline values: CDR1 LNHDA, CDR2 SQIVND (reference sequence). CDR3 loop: CTSSIFSGPNTEAFF. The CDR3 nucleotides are TGTACCAGTAGTATCTTTTCGGGGCCAAACACTGAAGCTTTCTTT.

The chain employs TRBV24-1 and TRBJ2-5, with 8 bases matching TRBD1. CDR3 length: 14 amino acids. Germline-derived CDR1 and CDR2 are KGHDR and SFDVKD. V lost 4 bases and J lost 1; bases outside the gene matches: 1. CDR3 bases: TGTGCCACCAGTGAGACAGGGGTCCAAGAGACCCAGTACTTC. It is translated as CATSETGVQETQYF.

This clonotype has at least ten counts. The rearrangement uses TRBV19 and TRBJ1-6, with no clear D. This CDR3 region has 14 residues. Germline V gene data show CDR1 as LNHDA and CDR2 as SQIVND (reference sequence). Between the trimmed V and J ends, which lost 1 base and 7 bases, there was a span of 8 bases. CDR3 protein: CASSIVRPNSPLHF. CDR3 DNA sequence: TGTGCCAGTAGTATAGTTCGGCCGAATTCACCCCTCCACTTT.

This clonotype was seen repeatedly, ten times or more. The CDR3 DNA reads TGTGCCAGCAGTTACTCGGGGACTTTAAGTTCACCCCTCCACTTT. It yields the protein CASSYSGTLSSPLHF. The V gene is TRBV6-5, the J gene TRBJ1-6; D is possibly TRBD1 (5 bases). Germline loops: CDR1 MNHEY, CDR2 SVGAGI. Trimming shortened V by 0 bases and J by 9 bases, and 12 bases separated the two germline ends. The length of the CDR3 is 15 residues.

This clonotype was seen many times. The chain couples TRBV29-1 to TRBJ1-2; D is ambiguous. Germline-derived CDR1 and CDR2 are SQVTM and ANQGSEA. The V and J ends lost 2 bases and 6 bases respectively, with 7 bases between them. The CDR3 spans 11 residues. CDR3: CSVEIYDGYTF. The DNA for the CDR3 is TGCAGCGTTGAAATTTACGATGGCTACACCTTC.

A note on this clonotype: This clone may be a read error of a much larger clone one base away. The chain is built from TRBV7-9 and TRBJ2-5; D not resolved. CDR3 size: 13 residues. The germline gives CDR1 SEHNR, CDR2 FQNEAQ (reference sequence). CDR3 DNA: TGTGCCAGCAGATCCGAGTACCAAGAGGCCCAGTACTTC. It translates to CASRSEYQEAQYF.

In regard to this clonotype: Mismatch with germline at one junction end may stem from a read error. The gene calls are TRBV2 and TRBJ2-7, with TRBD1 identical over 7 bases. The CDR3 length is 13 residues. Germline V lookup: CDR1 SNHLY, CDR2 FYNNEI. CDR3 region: CASSRQGYYEQCF. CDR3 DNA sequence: TGTGCCAGCAGCCGACAGGGTTACTACGAGCAGTGCTTC.

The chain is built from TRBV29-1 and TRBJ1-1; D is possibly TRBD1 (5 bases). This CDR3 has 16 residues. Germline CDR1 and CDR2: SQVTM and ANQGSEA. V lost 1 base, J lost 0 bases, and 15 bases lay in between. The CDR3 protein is CSVEGVFTGMNTEAFF. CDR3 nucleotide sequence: TGCAGCGTTGAAGGAGTATTCACAGGAATGAACACTGAAGCTTTCTTT. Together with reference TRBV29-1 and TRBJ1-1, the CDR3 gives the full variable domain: SAVISQKPSRDICQRGTSLTIQCQVDSQVTMMFWYRQQPGQSLTLIATANQGSEATYESGFVIDKFPISRPNLTFSTLTVSNMSPEDSSIYLCSVEGVFTGMNTEAFFGQGTRLTVV.

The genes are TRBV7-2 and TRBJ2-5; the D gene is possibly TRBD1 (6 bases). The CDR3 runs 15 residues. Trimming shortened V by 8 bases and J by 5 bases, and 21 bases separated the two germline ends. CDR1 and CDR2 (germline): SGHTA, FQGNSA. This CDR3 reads CASHRFRAGVETQYF. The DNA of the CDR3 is TGTGCCAGCCACAGGTTCAGGGCAGGGGTTGAGACCCAGTACTTC.